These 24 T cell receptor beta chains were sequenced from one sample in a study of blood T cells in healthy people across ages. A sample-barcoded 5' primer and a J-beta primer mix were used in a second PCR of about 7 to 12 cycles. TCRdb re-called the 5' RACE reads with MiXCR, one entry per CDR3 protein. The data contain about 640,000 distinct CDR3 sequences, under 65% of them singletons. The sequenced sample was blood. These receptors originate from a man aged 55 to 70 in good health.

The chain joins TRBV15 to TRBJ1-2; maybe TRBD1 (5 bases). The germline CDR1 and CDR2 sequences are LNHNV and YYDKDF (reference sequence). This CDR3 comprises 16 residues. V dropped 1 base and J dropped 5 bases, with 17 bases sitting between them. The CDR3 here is CATSRVAGASIYGYTF. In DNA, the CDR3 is TGTGCCACCAGCAGAGTGGCCGGGGCCTCGATATATGGCTACACCTTC.

The CDR3 loop reads CSAIFYTDTQYF. CDR3 in DNA: TGCAGTGCTATCTTTTACACAGATACGCAGTATTTT. V gene TRBV20-1 combines with J gene TRBJ2-3; unclear D gene. Germline CDR1 is DFQATT and CDR2 is SNEGSKA (reference sequence). The CDR3 runs 12 residues. V was clipped by 4 bases and J by 2 bases, with 7 bases between them.

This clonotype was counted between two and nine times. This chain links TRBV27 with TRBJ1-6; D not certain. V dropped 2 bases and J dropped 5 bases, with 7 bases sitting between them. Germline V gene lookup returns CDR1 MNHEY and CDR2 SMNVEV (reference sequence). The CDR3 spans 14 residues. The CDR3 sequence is CASSLPGDNSPLHF. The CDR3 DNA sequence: TGTGCCAGCAGTTTACCGGGTGATAATTCACCCCTCCACTTT.

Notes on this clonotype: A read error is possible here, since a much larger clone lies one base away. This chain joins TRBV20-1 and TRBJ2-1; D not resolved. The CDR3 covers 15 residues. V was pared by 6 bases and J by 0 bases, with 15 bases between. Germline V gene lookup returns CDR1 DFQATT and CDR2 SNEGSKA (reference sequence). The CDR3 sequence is CSALKQESSYNEQFF. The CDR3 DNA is TGCAGTGCCCTCAAGCAGGAGAGCTCCTACAATGAGCAGTTCTTC.

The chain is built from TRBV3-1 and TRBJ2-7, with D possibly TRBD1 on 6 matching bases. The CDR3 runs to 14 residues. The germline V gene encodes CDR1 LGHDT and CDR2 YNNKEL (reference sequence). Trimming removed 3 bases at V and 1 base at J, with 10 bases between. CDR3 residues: CASSQDGQSYEQYF. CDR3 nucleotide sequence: TGTGCCAGCAGCCAGGATGGACAGTCCTACGAGCAGTACTTC.

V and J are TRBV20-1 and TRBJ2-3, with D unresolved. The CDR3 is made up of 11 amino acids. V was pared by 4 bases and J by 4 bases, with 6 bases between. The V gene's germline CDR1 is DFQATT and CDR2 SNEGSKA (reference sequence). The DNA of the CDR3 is TGCAGTGCTATGAGAGCAGATACGCAGTATTTT. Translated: CSAMRADTQYF.

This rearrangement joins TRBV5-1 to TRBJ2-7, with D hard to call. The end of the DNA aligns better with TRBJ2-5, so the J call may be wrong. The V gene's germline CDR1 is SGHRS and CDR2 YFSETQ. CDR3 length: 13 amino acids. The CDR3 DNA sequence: TGCGCCAGCAGTTTGACTGTGGGCGAGACCCAGTACTTC. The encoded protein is CASSLTVGETQYF.

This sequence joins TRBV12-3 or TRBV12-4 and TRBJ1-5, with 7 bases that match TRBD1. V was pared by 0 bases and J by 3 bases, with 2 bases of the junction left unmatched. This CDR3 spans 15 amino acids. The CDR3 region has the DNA TGTGCCAGCAGTTTAGCCGGGACAGTCAATCAGCCCCAGCATTTT. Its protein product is CASSLAGTVNQPQHF.

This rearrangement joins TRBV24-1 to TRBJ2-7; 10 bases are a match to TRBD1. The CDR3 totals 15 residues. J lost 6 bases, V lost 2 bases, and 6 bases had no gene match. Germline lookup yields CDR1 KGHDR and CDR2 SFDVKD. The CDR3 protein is CATSDCDRGQGEQYF. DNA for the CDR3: TGTGCCACCAGTGATTGTGACAGGGGGCAAGGCGAGCAGTACTTC.

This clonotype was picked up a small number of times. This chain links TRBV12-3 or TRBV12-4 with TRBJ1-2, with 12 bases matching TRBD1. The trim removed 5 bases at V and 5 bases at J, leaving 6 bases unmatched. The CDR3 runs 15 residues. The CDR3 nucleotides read TGTGCCAGCAGTCTCGGGACAGGGGGCTGGTATGGCTACACCTTC. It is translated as CASSLGTGGWYGYTF.

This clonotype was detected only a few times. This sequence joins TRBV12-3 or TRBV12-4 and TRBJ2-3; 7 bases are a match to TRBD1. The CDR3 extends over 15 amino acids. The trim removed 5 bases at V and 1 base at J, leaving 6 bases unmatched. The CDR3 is CASSVDRQGTDTQYF. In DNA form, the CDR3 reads TGTGCCAGCAGTGTGGACAGGCAAGGCACAGATACGCAGTATTTT.

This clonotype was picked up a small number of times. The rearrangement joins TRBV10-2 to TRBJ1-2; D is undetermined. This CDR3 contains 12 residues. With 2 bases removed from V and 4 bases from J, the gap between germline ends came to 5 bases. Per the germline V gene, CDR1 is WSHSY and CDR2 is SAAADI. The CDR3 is CASSEQTYGYTF. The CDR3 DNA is TGCGCCAGCAGTGAGCAGACCTATGGCTACACCTTC.

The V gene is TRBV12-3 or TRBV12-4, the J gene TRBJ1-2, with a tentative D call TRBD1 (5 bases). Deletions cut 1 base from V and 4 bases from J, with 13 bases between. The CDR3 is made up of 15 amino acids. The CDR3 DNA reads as TGTGCCAGCAGTTTAGGGCAGGGTGGAGTCTATGGCTACACCTTC. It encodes CASSLGQGGVYGYTF.

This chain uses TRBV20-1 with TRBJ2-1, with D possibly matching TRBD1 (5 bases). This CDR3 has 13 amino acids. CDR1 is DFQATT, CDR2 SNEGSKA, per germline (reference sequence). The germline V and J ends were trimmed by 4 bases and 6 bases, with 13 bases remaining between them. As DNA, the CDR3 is TGCAGTGCTAATGGAGTAGGGGTCAATGAGCAGTTCTTC. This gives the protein CSANGVGVNEQFF.

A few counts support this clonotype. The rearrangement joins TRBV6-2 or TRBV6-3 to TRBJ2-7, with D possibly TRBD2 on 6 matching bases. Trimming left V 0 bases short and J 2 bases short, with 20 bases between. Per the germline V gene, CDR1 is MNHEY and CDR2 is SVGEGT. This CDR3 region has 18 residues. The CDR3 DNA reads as TGTGCCAGCAGTTACTCGATGGTCCTAGCGCCACCGCCCTACGAGCAGTACTTC. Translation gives CASSYSMVLAPPPYEQYF.

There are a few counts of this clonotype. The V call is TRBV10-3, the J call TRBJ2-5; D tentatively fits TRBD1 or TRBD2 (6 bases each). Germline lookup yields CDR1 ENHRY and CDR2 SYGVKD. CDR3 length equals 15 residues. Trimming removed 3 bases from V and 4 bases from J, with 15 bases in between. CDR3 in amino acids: CAISDGTKGGETQYF. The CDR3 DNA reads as TGTGCCATCAGTGACGGGACAAAGGGGGGAGAGACCCAGTACTTC.

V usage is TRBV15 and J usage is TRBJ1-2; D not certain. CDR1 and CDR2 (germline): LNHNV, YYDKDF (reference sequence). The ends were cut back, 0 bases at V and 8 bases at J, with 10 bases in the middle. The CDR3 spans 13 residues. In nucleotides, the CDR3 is TGTGCCACCAGCAGAGATTCCGGGTACGGCTACACCTTC. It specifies CATSRDSGYGYTF.

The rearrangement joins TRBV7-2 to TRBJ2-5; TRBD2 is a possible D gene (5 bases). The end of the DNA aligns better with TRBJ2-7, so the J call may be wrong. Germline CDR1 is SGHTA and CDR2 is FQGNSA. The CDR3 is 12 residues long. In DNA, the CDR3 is TGTGCCAGGCCGGGGTTCCCCTACGAGCAGTACTTC. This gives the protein CARPGFPYEQYF.

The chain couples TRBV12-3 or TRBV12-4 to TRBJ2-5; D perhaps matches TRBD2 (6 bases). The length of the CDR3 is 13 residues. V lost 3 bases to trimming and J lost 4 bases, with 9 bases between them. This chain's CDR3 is CASSFAGSETQYF. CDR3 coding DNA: TGTGCCAGCAGTTTCGCGGGATCAGAGACCCAGTACTTC.

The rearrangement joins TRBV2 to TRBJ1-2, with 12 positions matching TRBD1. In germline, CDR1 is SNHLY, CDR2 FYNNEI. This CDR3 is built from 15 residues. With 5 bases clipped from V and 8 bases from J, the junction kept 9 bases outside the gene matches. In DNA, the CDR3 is TGTGCCAGCAGTATCTCGGGGACAGGGGGCTTCGGCTACACCTTC. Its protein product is CASSISGTGGFGYTF.

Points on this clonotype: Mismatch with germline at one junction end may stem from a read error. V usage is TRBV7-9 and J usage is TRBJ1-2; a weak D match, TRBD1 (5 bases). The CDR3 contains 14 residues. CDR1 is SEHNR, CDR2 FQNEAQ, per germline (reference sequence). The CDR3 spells CASGLRSGTYGYTF. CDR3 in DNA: TGTGCCAGCGGCTTAAGATCGGGGACCTATGGCTACACCTTC.

For the CDR3, the DNA is TGTGCCAGCAGCCAGCGAGGTGACAGGGGGGGTGAGCAGTTCTTC. Translated, it gives CASSQRGDRGGEQFF. This sequence joins TRBV7-9 and TRBJ2-1; 9 nucleotides align to TRBD1. Germline assignment: CDR1 SEHNR and CDR2 FQNEAQ (reference sequence). The CDR3 has 15 amino acids. V gave up 5 bases and J gave up 9 bases; unmatched junction bases: 11.

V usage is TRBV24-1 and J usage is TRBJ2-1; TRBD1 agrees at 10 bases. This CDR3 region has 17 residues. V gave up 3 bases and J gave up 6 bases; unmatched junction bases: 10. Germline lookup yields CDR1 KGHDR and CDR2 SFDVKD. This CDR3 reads CATSDPRTGGISNEQFF. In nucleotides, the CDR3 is TGTGCCACCAGTGATCCGAGGACAGGGGGGATCAGCAATGAGCAGTTCTTC.

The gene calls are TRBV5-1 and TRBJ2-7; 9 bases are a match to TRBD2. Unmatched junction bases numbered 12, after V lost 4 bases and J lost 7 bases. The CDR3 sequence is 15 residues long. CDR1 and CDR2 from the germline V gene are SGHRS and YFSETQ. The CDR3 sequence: CASSPSERGDNEQYF. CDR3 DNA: TGCGCCAGCAGCCCCTCTGAGCGGGGGGACAATGAGCAGTACTTC.